The subject of this entry is one TCR beta chain. This record comes from a study of blood T cell repertoires in COVID-19. Germline V gene data show CDR1 as MGHRA and CDR2 as YSYEKL. V was cut by 0 bases and J by 0 bases, with 10 bases left in between. This CDR3 spans 16 amino acids. Original analysis: Scientists estimated how many nucleated cells there were by amplifying reference gene primers. Sequencing used immunoSEQ multiplex PCR; TCRdb keeps in-frame clones, though not all of them. V and J calls and clone size are copied from that table; D and trimming were computed from the DNA. The repertoire includes 65,000 to 85,000 clones, around 87% of them detected once, and under 13% sits in the top ten.

This receptor was identified in a woman aged 18-29 years with acute or convalescent COVID-19. V usage is TRBV4-1 and J usage is TRBJ2-3; D is perhaps TRBD2 (6 bases). The sample comprised peripheral blood. CDR3 residues: CASSQEGGTSTDTQYF. The CDR3 DNA sequence: TGCGCCAGCAGCCAAGAGGGAGGAACAAGCACAGATACGCAGTATTTT.